This record covers a single T cell receptor (beta chain). Its antigen remains unidentified. The data were taken from a study of cytomegalovirus exposure and HLA in healthy donors. Use of 60 Vbeta and 13 Jbeta primers characterized the PCR. Here immunoSEQ multiplex PCR was the method, and the copy in TCRdb shows in-frame clones only, minus some. Seen here are 210,000 or so clones, over 75% observed once, and the top ten hold 0.22%. Between the trimmed V and J ends, which lost 2 bases and 6 bases, there was a span of 14 bases. Germline values: CDR1 SGHRS, CDR2 YFSETQ. CDR3 size: 14 residues. Regarding the study as a whole: In a later analysis, the majority of CMV-associated beta chains seemingly showed HLA restriction. Owing to their indistinguishability, certain V segments, notably TRBV6-2 and TRBV6-3, were excluded. In a later analysis, parvovirus B19, influenza, CMV and Epstein-Barr virus appeared linked to several top co-occurrence clusters. Per published accounts, TCR beta sequences correctly predicted the HLA-A and HLA-B alleles of most subjects.

The receptor comes from a girl aged 2-15 years in good health and CMV-seronegative. Sequenced material: PBMCs. The chain combines TRBV5-1 with TRBJ1-2; D is perhaps TRBD1 (6 bases). The CDR3 coding sequence is TGCGCCAGCAGCTTACTCCCGCCAGGGGATGGCTACACCTTC. Translating it yields CASSLLPPGDGYTF.